This entry features one T cell receptor (beta chain) sequence. This sample stems from a study of shared clonotypes between healthy human individuals. The CDR3 is 14 residues long. Germline V gene data show CDR1 as KGHSH and CDR2 as LQKENI. The V and J ends lost 4 bases and 2 bases respectively, with 8 bases between them. Clones were sequenced by immunoSEQ multiplex PCR, and TCRdb holds only the in-frame ones, with some missing. The sample has around 1 million clones; about 80% are singletons. This chain connects TRBV18 to TRBJ2-2; D unresolved. Material: memory CD4+ T cells sorted from blood. The subset is: CD45RA-negative fraction. This clonotype was obtained from a man aged 18-30 years in good health. The CDR3 here is CASSRSHNTGELFF. The CDR3 nucleotides read TGTGCCAGCTCACGGAGCCATAACACCGGGGAGCTGTTTTTT.